The 30 T cell receptor beta chains below come from one sample, sequenced in a study of shared clonotypes between healthy human individuals. CD8 cells classed as naive were CD45RO-negative and positively selected for CCR7, excluding terminally differentiated effector memory CD45RA+ cells. TCRdb's copy holds only in-frame clones and misses some; the assay was immunoSEQ multiplex PCR. The sample holds some 2.1 million clones, 80% to 95% seen once. Sample: naive CD8+ T cells from PBMCs. These receptors were collected from a man aged 18 to 29 in good health. Some clones in this sample may be carry-over from other donors' samples.

The chain joins TRBV15 to TRBJ1-2; tentative D call: TRBD1 (5 bases). This CDR3 contains 16 residues. Trimming took off 0 bases at V and 5 bases at J, with 16 bases between the two ends. Germline lookup yields CDR1 LNHNV and CDR2 YYDKDF (reference sequence). The CDR3 protein is CATSRDRGFEGYGYTF. CDR3 nucleotide sequence: TGTGCCACCAGCAGAGATCGTGGCTTCGAGGGGTATGGCTACACCTTC.

The chain links TRBV4-3 to TRBJ1-2, with 9 nucleotides matching TRBD1. Germline values: CDR1 LGHNA, CDR2 YSLEER. The CDR3 sequence is 17 residues long. The ends lost 0 bases at V and 4 bases at J; junction bases unmatched: 9. CDR3 sequence reads: CASSQEGTGLGVYGYTF. The CDR3, as DNA: TGCGCCAGCAGCCAAGAAGGGACAGGGCTGGGGGTCTATGGCTACACCTTC.

This sequence joins TRBV6-6 and TRBJ2-2, with D possibly matching TRBD1 (5 bases). This CDR3 is built from 16 residues. Germline loops: CDR1 MNHNY, CDR2 SVGAGI (reference sequence). Trimming stripped 5 bases from V and 1 base from J, with 14 bases between. CDR3 amino acids: CASSGPWTKNTGELFF. The CDR3 DNA reads as TGTGCCAGCAGTGGTCCATGGACAAAGAACACCGGGGAGCTGTTTTTT.

The genes are TRBV11-2 and TRBJ2-2; D tentatively fits TRBD1 or TRBD2 (5 bases each). The length of the CDR3 is 14 residues. V lost 1 base and J 6 bases, leaving 9 bases between the germline ends. Per germline, CDR1 SGHAT and CDR2 FQNNGV. CDR3 coding DNA: TGTGCCAGCAGCTTAGTGAGGGACCCCGGGGAGCTGTTTTTT. Encoded protein: CASSLVRDPGELFF.

Comments on this clone: Other DNA sequences in the same sample also yield this CDR3. This chain uses TRBV6-5 with TRBJ2-7; the match to TRBD1 covers 7 bases. There are 14 residues in the CDR3. V shed 2 bases, J shed 4 bases, and the junction held 5 bases outside the gene matches. Germline CDR1 reads MNHEY; CDR2 reads SVGAGI. The CDR3 protein is CASSYSEGAYEQYF. In DNA, the CDR3 is TGTGCCAGCAGTTACAGCGAGGGGGCATACGAGCAGTACTTC.

This chain uses TRBV4-2 with TRBJ1-5; D is ambiguous. Germline V gene lookup returns CDR1 LGHNA and CDR2 YNFKEQ. V lost 1 base and J lost 3, with 7 bases in between. The CDR3 runs 14 residues. Here the CDR3 reads CASSQAQFNQPQHF. The CDR3 DNA follows: TGTGCCAGCAGCCAAGCACAGTTCAATCAGCCCCAGCATTTT.

The V and J genes are TRBV19 and TRBJ2-7; D is possibly TRBD1 or TRBD2 (5 bases each). CDR1 is LNHDA and CDR2 is SQIVND in the germline V gene (reference sequence). The CDR3 loop spans 15 amino acids. Trimming removed 3 bases from V and 9 bases from J, with 21 bases in between. CDR3 protein: CASSIGTGGYEWQYF. In nucleotides, the CDR3 is TGTGCCAGTAGTATCGGGACGGGTGGCTACGAGTGGCAGTACTTC. Full variable domain (missing parts from reference TRBV19 and TRBJ2-7): DGGITQSPKYLFRKEGQNVTLSCEQNLNHDAMYWYRQDPGQGLRLIYYSQIVNDFQKGDIAEGYSVSREKKESFPLTVTSAQKNPTAFYLCASSIGTGGYEWQYFGPGTRLTVT.

The chain is built from TRBV5-1 and TRBJ2-7, with a possible D match to TRBD2 (6 bases). Germline V gives CDR1 SGHRS, CDR2 YFSETQ. V was cut by 3 bases and J by 3 bases, with 13 bases left in between. The CDR3 consists of 14 residues. This CDR3 reads CASSSGTYLYEQYF. In DNA form, the CDR3 reads TGCGCCAGCAGCTCCGGGACTTACCTCTACGAGCAGTACTTC.

The chain couples TRBV13 to TRBJ2-7; D might be TRBD2 (5 bases). Germline V gene sequence: CDR1 PRHDT, CDR2 FYEKMQ (reference sequence). The CDR3 contains 16 residues. V lost 5 bases, J lost 4 bases, and 21 bases lay in between. CDR3 DNA sequence: TGTGCCAGCAGCCCCGGGAAGAAGCGGAAACGATACGAGCAGTACTTC. It translates to CASSPGKKRKRYEQYF. The whole variable domain, remainder taken from reference TRBV13 and TRBJ2-7, is AAGVIQSPRHLIKEKRETATLKCYPIPRHDTVYWYQQGPGQDPQFLISFYEKMQSDKGSIPDRFSAQQFSDYHSELNMSSLELGDSALYFCASSPGKKRKRYEQYFGPGTRLTVT.

The CDR3 DNA follows: TGTGCCATTCTCCCCGGGACCGGGGAGCTGTTTTTT. Protein sequence: CAILPGTGELFF. The chain carries TRBV9 and TRBJ2-2, with D unclear. Germline assignment: CDR1 SGDLS and CDR2 YYNGEE. The CDR3 totals 12 residues. Trimming took 9 bases from V and 5 from J, leaving 11 bases between them.

This clone was counted only a few times. This rearrangement joins TRBV30 to TRBJ1-1; D call uncertain. V dropped 6 bases and J dropped 14 bases, with 13 bases sitting between them. Germline values: CDR1 GTSNPN, CDR2 SVGIG (reference sequence). This CDR3 is 9 amino acids long. CDR3 sequence reads: CACHFPGFF. The DNA of the CDR3 is TGTGCCTGCCATTTTCCCGGGTTCTTT.

The V gene is TRBV6-6, the J gene TRBJ1-1; D ambiguous. The CDR3 has 12 amino acids. The germline gives CDR1 MNHNY, CDR2 SVGAGI (reference sequence). Trimming left V 6 bases short and J 6 bases short, with 11 bases between. CDR3 region: CASSRPGSEAFF. CDR3 bases: TGTGCCAGCAGCCGACCGGGGTCTGAAGCTTTCTTT.

The chain joins TRBV7-9 to TRBJ1-5; D is uncertain. Germline V gene lookup returns CDR1 SEHNR and CDR2 FQNEAQ (reference sequence). V was shortened by 5 bases and J by 2 bases, with 10 bases between the two germline ends. The CDR3 runs 14 residues. Here the CDR3 DNA reads TGTGCCAGCAGCAACCGTGGGGGCAATCAGCCCCAGCATTTT. Translating it yields CASSNRGGNQPQHF.

The CDR3 coding sequence is TGTGCCAGCAGCACCTCCGGGACTAGCGGGACCTACGAGCAGTACTTC. Encoded protein: CASSTSGTSGTYEQYF. The chain joins TRBV7-9 to TRBJ2-7, with TRBD2 identical over 13 bases. The trim removed 5 bases at V and 2 bases at J, leaving 6 bases unmatched. This CDR3 is 16 amino acids long. CDR1 is SEHNR and CDR2 is FQNEAQ in the germline V gene (reference sequence). Full variable domain (outside the CDR3, taken from reference TRBV7-9 and TRBJ2-7): DTGVSQNPRHKITKRGQNVTFRCDPISEHNRLYWYRQTLGQGPEFLTYFQNEAQLEKSRLLSDRFSAERPKGSFSTLEIQRTEQGDSAMYLCASSTSGTSGTYEQYFGPGTRLTVT.

The chain recombines TRBV6-1 with TRBJ1-5; D may be TRBD1 (5 bases). Trimming removed 2 bases from V and 4 bases from J, with 18 bases in between. The germline V gene has CDR1 MNHNS and CDR2 SASEGT. The CDR3 spans 17 residues. This CDR3 is CASSELIGGGFNQPQHF. Written as DNA, the CDR3 is TGTGCCAGCAGTGAATTAATCGGGGGAGGGTTTAATCAGCCCCAGCATTTT.

The rearrangement joins TRBV15 to TRBJ2-7, with D possibly being TRBD2 (6 bases). The CDR3 extends over 13 amino acids. Germline loops: CDR1 LNHNV, CDR2 YYDKDF (reference sequence). The V end lost 3 bases, the J end lost 4 bases, and 10 bases lay between the germline ends. The CDR3 coding sequence is TGTGCCACCAGCAGCGAGCGGGCTTACGAGCAGTACTTC. Encoded protein: CATSSERAYEQYF.

This chain joins TRBV4-1 and TRBJ1-2, with TRBD1 as a possible D gene (5 bases). The CDR3 length is 13 residues. V was trimmed by 6 bases and J by 6 bases, leaving 14 bases between them. Germline assignment: CDR1 MGHRA and CDR2 YSYEKL. CDR3: CASSRGQMDGYTF. The DNA for the CDR3 is TGCGCCAGCAGTCGGGGCCAAATGGATGGCTACACCTTC.

The chain carries TRBV28 and TRBJ1-1; no firm D call. The V and J ends lost 1 base and 0 bases respectively, with 9 bases between them. CDR3 size: 15 residues. Germline values: CDR1 MDHEN, CDR2 SYDVKM. CDR3 amino acids: CASSLYPVMNTEAFF. Written as DNA, the CDR3 is TGTGCCAGCAGTTTATATCCAGTCATGAACACTGAAGCTTTCTTT.

V and J are TRBV27 and TRBJ1-5, with unresolved D. V was cut by 2 bases and J by 1 base, with 9 bases left in between. The CDR3 is made up of 15 amino acids. CDR1 is MNHEY and CDR2 is SMNVEV in the germline V gene (reference sequence). The CDR3 nucleotides read TGTGCCAGCAGTTTACTGGGATGGAGCAATCAGCCCCAGCATTTT. Protein sequence: CASSLLGWSNQPQHF.

The table lists this clone with a count of one. The genes are TRBV7-8 and TRBJ2-1; D is possibly TRBD1 or TRBD2 (6 bases each). The CDR3 totals 17 residues. From germline, CDR1 is SGHVS and CDR2 FQNEAQ. Trimming cost V 5 bases and J 2 bases, with 19 bases left between them. Here the CDR3 DNA reads TGTGCCAGCAGCCCCTTGGGGGGCGGGATTACCTACAATGAGCAGTTCTTC. As protein: CASSPLGGGITYNEQFF.

The genes are TRBV19 and TRBJ1-3; 7 bases match TRBD1. V shed 2 bases, J shed 0 bases, and the junction held 1 base outside the gene matches. The CDR3 has 15 residues. CDR1 and CDR2 (germline): LNHDA, SQIVND (reference sequence). The CDR3 DNA follows: TGTGCCAGTAGTATACGGACAGGCTCTGGAAACACCATATATTTT. Its translation: CASSIRTGSGNTIYF.

Comments on this clone: Other nucleotide sequences in the sample specify the same CDR3. The chain has TRBV9 and TRBJ1-1; TRBD1 aligns across 8 bases. Looked up from germline, CDR1 is SGDLS and CDR2 is YYNGEE. Trimming at V came to 1 base and at J to 1 base, leaving 3 bases not matched to a gene. This CDR3 spans 15 amino acids. The CDR3 region has the DNA TGTGCCAGCAGCGTATCAGGGACAGGGAACACTGAAGCTTTCTTT. It codes for CASSVSGTGNTEAFF.

The V and J genes are TRBV14 and TRBJ2-2, with D perhaps TRBD1 (6 bases). This CDR3 contains 15 residues. Germline assignment: CDR1 SGHDN and CDR2 FVKESK. The V gene lost 3 bases and the J gene lost 4 bases, with 12 bases spanning the gap. The CDR3, as DNA: TGTGCCAGCAGCCAGGGGGCTAAGGTCACCGGGGAGCTGTTTTTT. This translates into CASSQGAKVTGELFF.

The genes are TRBV27 and TRBJ1-1; 7 positions agree with TRBD1. The CDR3 runs 13 residues. With V trimmed by 5 bases and J by 3 bases, 3 bases remained unmatched. The V gene's germline CDR1 is MNHEY and CDR2 SMNVEV (reference sequence). The CDR3: CASSPGTDTEAFF. The CDR3 bases are TGTGCCAGCAGTCCAGGGACAGACACTGAAGCTTTCTTT.

The V call is TRBV6-5, the J call TRBJ2-1; TRBD2 matches at 13 bases. Per the germline V gene, CDR1 is MNHEY and CDR2 is SVGAGI. V trimming: 9 bases; J trimming: 8 bases; junction bases outside the gene matches: 7. This CDR3 contains 14 residues. The CDR3 is CASGTSGTWHEQFF. In DNA form, the CDR3 reads TGTGCCAGTGGGACTAGCGGGACTTGGCATGAGCAGTTCTTC.

The V call is TRBV4-1, the J call TRBJ2-7; the match to TRBD2 covers 8 bases. The CDR3 sequence is 14 residues long. Losses at the gene ends were 6 bases for V and 2 bases for J; bases not matched to a gene: 6. The germline V gene encodes CDR1 MGHRA and CDR2 YSYEKL. The CDR3 DNA reads as TGCGCCAGCAGGGAGCGGGAGTCGGCCTACGAGCAGTACTTC. Translated: CASRERESAYEQYF.

This clone was counted a single time. For the CDR3, the DNA is TGTGCCAGCAGCTCCCGGATAGATACGCAGTATTTT. Protein product: CASSSRIDTQYF. The chain has TRBV7-2 and TRBJ2-3; D not resolved. The germline V gene has CDR1 SGHTA and CDR2 FQGNSA. Deletions cut 4 bases from V and 5 bases from J, with 7 bases between. CDR3 size: 12 residues.

The rearrangement uses TRBV2 and TRBJ2-1, with 7 bases fitting TRBD1. The CDR3 has 15 amino acids. V trimming: 6 bases; J trimming: 6 bases; junction bases outside the gene matches: 11. In germline, CDR1 is SNHLY, CDR2 FYNNEI. This CDR3 is CASRKIPGQSNEQFF. The CDR3 nucleotides read TGTGCCAGCAGAAAGATCCCGGGACAGAGCAATGAGCAGTTCTTC.

In its sample, this clone was seen once. The sample carries other DNA sequences with the same CDR3. The rearrangement links TRBV29-1 to TRBJ2-7; the match to TRBD1 covers 10 bases. Looked up from germline, CDR1 is SQVTM and CDR2 is ANQGSEA. J was trimmed by 3 bases and V by 6 bases; bases with no gene match: 5. CDR3 size: 13 residues. Written as DNA, the CDR3 is TGCAGCGTCCTTGGGACAGGGGTCTACGAGCAGTACTTC. This translates into CSVLGTGVYEQYF.

The CDR3 DNA reads TGCGCCAGCAGCCCCACTCTGATGCGAGAGCAGTTCTTC. Its translation is CASSPTLMREQFF. The rearrangement uses TRBV4-3 and TRBJ2-1; D is unclear. The CDR3 contains 13 residues. Germline loops: CDR1 LGHNA, CDR2 YSLEER. The germline V and J ends were trimmed by 4 bases and 10 bases, with 14 bases remaining between them.